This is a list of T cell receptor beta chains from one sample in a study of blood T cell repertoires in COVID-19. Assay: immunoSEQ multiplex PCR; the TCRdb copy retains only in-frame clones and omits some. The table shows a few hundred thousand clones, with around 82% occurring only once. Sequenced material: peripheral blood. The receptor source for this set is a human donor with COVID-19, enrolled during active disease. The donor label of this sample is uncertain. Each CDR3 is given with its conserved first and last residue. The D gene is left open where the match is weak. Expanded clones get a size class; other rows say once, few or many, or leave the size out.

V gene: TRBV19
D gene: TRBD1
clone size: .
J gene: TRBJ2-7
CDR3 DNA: TGTGCCAGTAGTATAAGGACAGGGACCTACGAGCAGTACTTC
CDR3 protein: CASSIRTGTYEQYF

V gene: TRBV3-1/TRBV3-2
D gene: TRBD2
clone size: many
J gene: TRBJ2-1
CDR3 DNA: TGTGCCAGCAGCCAAGTTTCAGTTCTAGCGGGCAATGAGCAGTTCTTC
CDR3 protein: CASSQVSVLAGNEQFF

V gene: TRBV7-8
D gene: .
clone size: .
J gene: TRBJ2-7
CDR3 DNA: TGTGCCAGCAGCTTAGAACTGCTACTGACCTACGAGCAGTACTTC
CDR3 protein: CASSLELLLTYEQYF

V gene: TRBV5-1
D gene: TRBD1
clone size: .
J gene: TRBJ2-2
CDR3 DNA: TGCGCCAGCAGCTTGGACCTACCGGGACAGGGGAACACCGGGGAGCTGTTTTTT
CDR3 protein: CASSLDLPGQGNTGELFF

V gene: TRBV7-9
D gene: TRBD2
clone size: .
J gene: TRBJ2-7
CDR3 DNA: TGTGCCAGCAGCCCGGGACTAGCCAACGAGCAGTACTTC
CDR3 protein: CASSPGLANEQYF

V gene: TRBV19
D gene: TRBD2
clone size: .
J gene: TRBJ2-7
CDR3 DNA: TGTGCCAGTAGTATAAGCCTAGCGGGTCTCTACGAGCAGTACTTC
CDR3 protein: CASSISLAGLYEQYF

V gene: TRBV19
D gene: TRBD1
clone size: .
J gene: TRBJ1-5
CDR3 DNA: TGTGCCAGTAGCCAGAACCGGGACAGAAATCAGCCCCAGCATTTT
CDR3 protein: CASSQNRDRNQPQHF

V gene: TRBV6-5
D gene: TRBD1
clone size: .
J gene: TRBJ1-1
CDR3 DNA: TGTGCCAGCAGCCGCGACAGGGGGCTGGCTGAAGCTTTCTTT
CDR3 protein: CASSRDRGLAEAFF

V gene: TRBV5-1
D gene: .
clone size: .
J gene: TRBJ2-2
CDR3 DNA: TGCGCCAGCAGCGGTGACCCGAATCGGGACACCGGGGAGCTGTTTTTT
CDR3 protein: CASSGDPNRDTGELFF

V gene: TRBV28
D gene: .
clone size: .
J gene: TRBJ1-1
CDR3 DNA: TGTGCCATCCTTGGGGCTCTGAACACTGAAGCTTTCTTT
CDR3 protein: CAILGALNTEAFF

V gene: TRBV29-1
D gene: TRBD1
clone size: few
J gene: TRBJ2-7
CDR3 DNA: TGCAGCGTTGGCAAGGGACAGGGTCCCGAGCAGTACTTC
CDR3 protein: CSVGKGQGPEQYF

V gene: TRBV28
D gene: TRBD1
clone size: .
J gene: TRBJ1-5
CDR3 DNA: TGTGCCAGCAGTTGGTTCGGGACAGGTAGAACCAATCAGCCCCAGCATTTT
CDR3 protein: CASSWFGTGRTNQPQHF

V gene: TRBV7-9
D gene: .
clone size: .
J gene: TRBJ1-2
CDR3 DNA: TGTGCCAGCAGCTTCTACAGGTCTGCTAACTATGGCTACACCTTC
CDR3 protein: CASSFYRSANYGYTF

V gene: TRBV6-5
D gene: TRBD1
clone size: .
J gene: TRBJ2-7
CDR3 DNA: TGTGCCAGCAGTTACTCGAAGGACAGGGGCCACGAGCAGTACTTC
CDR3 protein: CASSYSKDRGHEQYF

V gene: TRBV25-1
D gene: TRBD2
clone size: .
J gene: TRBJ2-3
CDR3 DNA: TGTGCCAGCGGGACTAGCGGCACAGATACGCAGTATTTT
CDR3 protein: CASGTSGTDTQYF

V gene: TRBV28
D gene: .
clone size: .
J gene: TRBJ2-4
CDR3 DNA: TGTGCCAGCACCAGCCCCCGGGAGCTAAGGGAAAACATTCAGTACTTC
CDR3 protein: CASTSPRELRENIQYF

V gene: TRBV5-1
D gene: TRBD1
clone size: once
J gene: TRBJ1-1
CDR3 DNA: TGCGCCAGCAGCTCAGGGGTGACAGGGGTTCCTGAAGCTTTCTTT
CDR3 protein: CASSSGVTGVPEAFF

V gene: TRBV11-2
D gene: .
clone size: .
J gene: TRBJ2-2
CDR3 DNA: TGTGCCAGCAGCTTAGGCGGGACAGTAGCCGGGGAGCTGTTTTTT
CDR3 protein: CASSLGGTVAGELFF

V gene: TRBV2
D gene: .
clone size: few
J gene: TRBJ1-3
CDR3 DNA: TGTGCCAGCAGTGGGAGGACCCCCTACGACGGAATATATTTT
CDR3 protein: CASSGRTPYDGIYF

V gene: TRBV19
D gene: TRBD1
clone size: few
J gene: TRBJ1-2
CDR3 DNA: TGTGCCAGTACTCCCCCAGGGGGATACTATGGCTACACCTTC
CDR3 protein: CASTPPGGYYGYTF

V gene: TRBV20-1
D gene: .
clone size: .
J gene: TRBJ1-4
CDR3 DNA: TGCAGTGCTAGATCGGGGGAAAAACTGTTTTTT
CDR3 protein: CSARSGEKLFF

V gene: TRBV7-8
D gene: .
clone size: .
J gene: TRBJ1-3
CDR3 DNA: TGTGCCAGCAGCTTAGGGGCAGGGGCCGTCTCTGGAAACACCATATATTTT
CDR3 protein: CASSLGAGAVSGNTIYF

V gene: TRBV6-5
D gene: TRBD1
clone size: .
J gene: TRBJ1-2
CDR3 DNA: TGTGCCAGCAGTCCGGACAGGGGGGTGTCTGGCTACACCTTC
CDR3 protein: CASSPDRGVSGYTF

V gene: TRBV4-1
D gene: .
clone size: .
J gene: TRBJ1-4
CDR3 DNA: TGCGCCAGCAGCCCCCCAGGAGGGAAGGATGAAAAACTGTTTTTT
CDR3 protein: CASSPPGGKDEKLFF

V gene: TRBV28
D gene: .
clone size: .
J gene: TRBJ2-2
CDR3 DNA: TGTGCCAGCACCCGGACAGAGAACACCGGGGAGCTGTTTTTT
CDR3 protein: CASTRTENTGELFF

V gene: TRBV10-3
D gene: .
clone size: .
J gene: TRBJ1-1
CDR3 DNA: TGTGCCATCAGTGCGGCAGGGAACACTGAAGCTTTCTTT
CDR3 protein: CAISAAGNTEAFF

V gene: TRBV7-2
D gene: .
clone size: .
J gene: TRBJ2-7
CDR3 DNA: TGTGCCAGCAGCTTAGCACACTCCTACGAGCAGTACTTC
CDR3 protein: CASSLAHSYEQYF

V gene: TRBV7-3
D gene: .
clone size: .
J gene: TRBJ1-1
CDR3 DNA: TGTGCCAGCAGCGAGAGGGGGATACCCAACACTGAAGCTTTCTTT
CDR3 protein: CASSERGIPNTEAFF

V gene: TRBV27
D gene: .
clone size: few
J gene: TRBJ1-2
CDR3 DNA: TGTGCCAGCAGTTTTGGGGGGGGCTATAATGGCTACACCTTC
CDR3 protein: CASSFGGGYNGYTF

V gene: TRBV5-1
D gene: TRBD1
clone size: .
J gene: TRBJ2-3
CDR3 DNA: TGCGCCAGCAGCTCGGGACAGGGGGCTCCAGATACGCAGTATTTT
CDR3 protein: CASSSGQGAPDTQYF

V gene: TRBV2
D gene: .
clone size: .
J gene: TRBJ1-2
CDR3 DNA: TGTGCCAGCAGTGAACAAAGGGAGCTCTATGGCTACACCTTC
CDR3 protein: CASSEQRELYGYTF

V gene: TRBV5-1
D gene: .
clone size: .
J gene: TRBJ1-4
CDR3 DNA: TGCGCCAGCAGCTTAAACGGGTTTGGGGAAAAACTGTTTTTT
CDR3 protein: CASSLNGFGEKLFF

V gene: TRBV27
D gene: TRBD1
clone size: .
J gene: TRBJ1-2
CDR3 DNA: TGTGCCAGCAGTTTGGGACAGGGTTTCCGTAACTATGGCTACACCTTC
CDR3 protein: CASSLGQGFRNYGYTF

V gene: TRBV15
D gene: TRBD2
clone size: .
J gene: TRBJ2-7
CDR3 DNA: TGTGCCACCAGCAGAGAAAGCGGGAGGACTGACGAGCAGTACTTC
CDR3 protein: CATSRESGRTDEQYF

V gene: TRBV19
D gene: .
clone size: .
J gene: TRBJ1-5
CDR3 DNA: TGTGCCAGTATAGGCCAGGGGATCAATCAGCCCCAGCATTTT
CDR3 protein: CASIGQGINQPQHF

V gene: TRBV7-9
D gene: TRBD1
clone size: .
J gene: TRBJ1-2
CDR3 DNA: TGTGCCAGCAGGCTGGGACAGAGCTATGGCTACACCTTC
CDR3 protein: CASRLGQSYGYTF

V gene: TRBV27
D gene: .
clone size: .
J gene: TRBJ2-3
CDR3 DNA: TGTGCCAGCAGTAAAGAGGGGGTTATCGCAGATACGCAGTATTTT
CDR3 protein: CASSKEGVIADTQYF

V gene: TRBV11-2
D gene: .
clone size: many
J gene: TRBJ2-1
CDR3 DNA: TGTGCCAGCAGCTTAACCAGTTACAATGAGCAGTTCTTC
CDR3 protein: CASSLTSYNEQFF

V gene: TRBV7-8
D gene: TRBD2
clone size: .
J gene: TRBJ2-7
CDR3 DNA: TGTGCCAGCAGCTTAAGGAGTCCAGCGGGAGTTATCTACGAGCAGTACTTC
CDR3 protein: CASSLRSPAGVIYEQYF

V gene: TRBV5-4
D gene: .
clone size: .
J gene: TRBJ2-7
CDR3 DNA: TGTGCCAGCAGCTTGGCCGGCGCTAGTAGTTACGAGCAGTACTTC
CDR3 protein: CASSLAGASSYEQYF

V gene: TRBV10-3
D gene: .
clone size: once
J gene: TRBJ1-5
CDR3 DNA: TGTGCCATCAGTGGGGACACTCAGCCCCAGCATTTT
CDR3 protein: CAISGDTQPQHF

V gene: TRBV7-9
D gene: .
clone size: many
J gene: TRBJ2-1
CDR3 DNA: TGTGCCAGCAGCTTAACAGCCAATGAGCAGTTCTTC
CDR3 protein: CASSLTANEQFF

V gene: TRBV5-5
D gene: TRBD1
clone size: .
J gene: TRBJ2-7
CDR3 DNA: TGTGCCAGCACGCGGACAGGGGGCTACGAGCAGTACTTC
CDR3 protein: CASTRTGGYEQYF

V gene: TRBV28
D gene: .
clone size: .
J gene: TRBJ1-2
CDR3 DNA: TGTGCCAGCAGTCCTCAGGGGTTAGGCTACACCTTC
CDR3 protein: CASSPQGLGYTF

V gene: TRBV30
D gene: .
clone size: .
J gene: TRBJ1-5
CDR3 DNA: TGTGCCTGGGCGGGGGGGGGAGGCAATCAGCCCCAGCATTTT
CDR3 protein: CAWAGGGGNQPQHF

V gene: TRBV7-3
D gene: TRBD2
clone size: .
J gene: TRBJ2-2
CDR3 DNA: TGTGCCAGCAGCCCTAGCGGGAGAGAGACCGGGGAGCTGTTTTTT
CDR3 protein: CASSPSGRETGELFF

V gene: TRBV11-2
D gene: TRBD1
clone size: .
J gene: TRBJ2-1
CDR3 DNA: TGTGCCAGCAGCTTAGACCGATCCTTCACCGGGACAGGTCATGATGAACAGTTCTTC
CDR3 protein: CASSLDRSFTGTGHDEQFF

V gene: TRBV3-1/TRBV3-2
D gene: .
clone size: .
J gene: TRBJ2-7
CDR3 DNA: TGTGCCAGCAGCCCTCCTACCCCCCCCTACGAGCAGTACTTC
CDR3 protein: CASSPPTPPYEQYF

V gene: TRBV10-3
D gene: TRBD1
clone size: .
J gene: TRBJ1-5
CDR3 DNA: TGTGCCATCAGCCCGGGACAGGAGGGTAGGCAGCCCCAGCATTTT
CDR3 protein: CAISPGQEGRQPQHF

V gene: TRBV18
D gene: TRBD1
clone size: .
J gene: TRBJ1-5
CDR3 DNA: TGTGCCAGCTCACCACCGGGGGGACAGGGTCCTTCCCCCCAGCATTTT
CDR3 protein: CASSPPGGQGPSPQHF

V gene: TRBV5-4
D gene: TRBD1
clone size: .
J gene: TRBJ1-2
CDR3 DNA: TGTGCCAGCAGCTTGGGACAGGGGAGGGTTCAGAATGATGGCTACACCTTC
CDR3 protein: CASSLGQGRVQNDGYTF

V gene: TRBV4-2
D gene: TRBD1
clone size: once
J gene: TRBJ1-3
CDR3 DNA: TGTGCCAGCAGCCAAAACACAGGGGCCTCTGGAAACACCATATATTTT
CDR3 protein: CASSQNTGASGNTIYF

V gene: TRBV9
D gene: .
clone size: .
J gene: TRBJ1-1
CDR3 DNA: TGTGCCAGCAGCGCCAGGTCAGGGCTGGGTGAAGCTTTCTTT
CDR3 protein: CASSARSGLGEAFF

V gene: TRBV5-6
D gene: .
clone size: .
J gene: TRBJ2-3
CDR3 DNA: TGTGCCAGCAGCTCCCCGGGACTTAGCACAGATACGCAGTATTTT
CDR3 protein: CASSSPGLSTDTQYF